The 26 T cell receptor beta chains below all came from one sample that was sequenced in a study of breast tumors, draining lymph nodes, adjacent tissues. TCRdb reanalysed the multiplex PCR reads using MiXCR and keeps one entry per CDR3 protein. Counted here are over 200,000 distinct CDR3 sequences, about a third occurring once; the ten biggest clones make up around 1.4%. Axillary draining lymph nodes of breast cancer patients supplied the node samples. The sample comprised axillary lymph node tissue. These receptors were collected from a female donor with breast cancer. Some clones in this sample may be carry-over from other donors' samples.

The chain recombines TRBV27 with TRBJ2-1; 14 bases agree with TRBD2. This CDR3 has 16 residues. J lost 4 bases, V lost 6 bases, and 5 bases had no gene match. Germline V gene lookup returns CDR1 MNHEY and CDR2 SMNVEV (reference sequence). CDR3 sequence reads: CASRPGLAGGYNEQFF. In nucleotides, the CDR3 is TGTGCCAGCAGGCCCGGACTAGCGGGAGGATACAATGAGCAGTTCTTC.

This clonotype was detected ten times or more. CDR3 residues: CASSSLGLAGSREGGTQYF. The CDR3 DNA is TGTGCCAGCAGCTCCCTGGGACTAGCGGGTTCCCGCGAAGGGGGGACCCAGTACTTC. The chain joins TRBV7-2 to TRBJ2-5, with 12 bases matching TRBD2. Germline V CDR1 and CDR2: SGHTA, FQGNSA. The J segment lost 7 bases and the V segment lost 4 bases, leaving 19 bases of the junction unmatched. CDR3 length: 19 residues.

The chain links TRBV2 to TRBJ1-4, with D tentatively TRBD1 (6 bases). Germline V lookup: CDR1 SNHLY, CDR2 FYNNEI. The V end lost 9 bases, the J end lost 8 bases, and 28 bases lay between the germline ends. CDR3 length equals 17 residues. The CDR3 region has the DNA TGTGCCAGTCCCGAAGGCCCCTGGGCAGGAGGGGGGGAAAAACTGTTTTTT. Translation: CASPEGPWAGGGEKLFF.

This clonotype was picked up many times. The chain combines TRBV6-6 with TRBJ2-7; D might be TRBD2 (6 bases). The CDR3 totals 16 residues. Germline assignment: CDR1 MNHNY and CDR2 SVGAGI (reference sequence). Trimming took off 1 base at V and 4 bases at J, with 17 bases between the two ends. The CDR3 sequence: CASSYYRDWESYEQYF. CDR3 bases: TGTGCCAGCAGTTACTACCGGGACTGGGAGTCATACGAGCAGTACTTC.

About this clonotype: Because it lacks the conserved phenylalanine or tryptophan at the end, this CDR3 is likely a read error. The chain combines TRBV5-4 with TRBJ2-1, with TRBD1 matching over 8 bases. The V segment lost 0 bases and the J segment 6 bases; nucleotides outside the gene matches: 5. The V gene's germline CDR1 is SGHNT and CDR2 YYREEE (reference sequence). CDR3 size: 15 residues. CDR3 coding DNA: TGTGCCAGCAGCTTGGAGGCAGGGGGCTCCAATGAGCAGTTCCTC. This encodes CASSLEAGGSNEQFL.

The chain combines TRBV7-3 with TRBJ2-1, with D possibly matching TRBD1 (6 bases). This CDR3 is 14 amino acids long. The germline V and J ends were trimmed by 1 base and 5 bases, with 9 bases remaining between them. CDR1 and CDR2 (germline): SGHTA, FQGTGA. The CDR3 DNA reads TGTGCCAGCAGCTTAAATGGACAGCACAATGAGCAGTTCTTC. Translating gives CASSLNGQHNEQFF.

The chain is built from TRBV24-1 and TRBJ1-2; 9 bases map to TRBD1. Trimming took 3 bases from V and 6 from J; bases not matched to a gene: 19. The CDR3 length is 19 residues. Germline lookup yields CDR1 KGHDR and CDR2 SFDVKD. DNA of the CDR3: TGTGCCACCAGTGATCCCTCACAGGGGGGACAGGGAAGCTTTGATGGCTACACCTTC. It translates to CATSDPSQGGQGSFDGYTF.

In the case of this clonotype: A read error may explain this, as a much larger clone is one base away. The rearrangement joins TRBV18 to TRBJ2-3; D possibly corresponds to TRBD2 (5 bases). This CDR3 has 15 residues. The germline V gene has CDR1 KGHSH and CDR2 LQKENI. The germline V and J ends were trimmed by 2 bases and 2 bases, with 11 bases remaining between them. This chain's CDR3 is CASSPGGSDTDTQYF. In DNA, the CDR3 is TGTGCCAGCTCACCAGGCGGGTCCGACACAGATACGCAGTATTTT.

This clonotype was seen at least ten times. This rearrangement joins TRBV2 to TRBJ2-2, with unresolved D. Trimming took off 4 bases at V and 7 bases at J, with 7 bases between the two ends. Germline CDR1 and CDR2: SNHLY and FYNNEI. The CDR3 is made up of 12 amino acids. Written as DNA, the CDR3 is TGTGCCAGCAGTGTATTGGTCGGGGAGCTGTTTTTT. Translating gives CASSVLVGELFF.

Worth noting for this clonotype: The conserved phenylalanine or tryptophan normally closing the CDR3 is absent here, so this likely arose from a read error. The V call is TRBV20-1, the J call TRBJ2-2; D is undetermined. Germline V gene data show CDR1 as DFQATT and CDR2 as SNEGSKA (reference sequence). V was trimmed by 6 bases and J by 6 bases, leaving 5 bases between them. The CDR3 consists of 10 residues. CDR3 coding DNA: TGCAGTGCGTTCCCCGGGGAGCTGTTTTCT. This sequence encodes CSAFPGELFS.

This clonotype was seen many times. Given a much more abundant clone one base away, this may be a read error. CDR3 in amino acids: CASSFRGSSRETQYF. DNA for the CDR3: TGTGCCAGCAGCTTTCGAGGTAGTAGCCGGGAGACCCAGTACTTC. The chain has TRBV13 and TRBJ2-5; no definite D call. Germline assignment: CDR1 PRHDT and CDR2 FYEKMQ (reference sequence). The CDR3 runs to 15 residues. V lost 3 bases and J 5 bases, leaving 16 bases between the germline ends. The full variable domain, with the rest looked up from reference TRBV13 and TRBJ2-5, is AAGVIQSPRHLIKEKRETATLKCYPIPRHDTVYWYQQGPGQDPQFLISFYEKMQSDKGSIPDRFSAQQFSDYHSELNMSSLELGDSALYFCASSFRGSSRETQYFGPGTRLLVL.

This chain uses TRBV6-5 with TRBJ1-5; 10 bases are a match to TRBD1. J was trimmed by 7 bases and V by 4 bases; bases with no gene match: 16. Germline CDR1 and CDR2: MNHEY and SVGAGI. This CDR3 has 18 amino acids. CDR3 protein: CASSLLGLRDRGRQPQHF. The CDR3, as DNA: TGTGCCAGCAGTTTATTGGGGCTCCGGGACAGGGGAAGGCAGCCCCAGCATTTT.

At least ten counts were recorded for this clonotype. The CDR3 coding sequence is TGTGCCAGTAGTACCCCTGTGCTAGCGGGAGCCCTCACCGGGGAGCTGTTTTTT. This codes for CASSTPVLAGALTGELFF. The V gene is TRBV19, the J gene TRBJ2-2; TRBD2 matches 10 bases. This CDR3 region has 18 residues. Germline loops: CDR1 LNHDA, CDR2 SQIVND (reference sequence). Unmatched junction bases numbered 12, after V lost 4 bases and J lost 4 bases.

This clonotype was picked up many times. The chain recombines TRBV7-3 with TRBJ2-1; 10 bases line up with TRBD2. Trimming at V came to 0 bases and at J to 3 bases, leaving 2 bases not matched to a gene. Germline CDR1 reads SGHTA; CDR2 reads FQGTGA. This CDR3 contains 16 residues. CDR3 region: CASSLTGTSVYNEQFF. The DNA of the CDR3 is TGTGCCAGCAGCTTAACAGGGACTAGCGTCTACAATGAGCAGTTCTTC.

As regards this clonotype: The junction departs from the called germline gene at one end, perhaps through a read error. The chain couples TRBV20-1 to TRBJ1-5; the D is unclear. From germline, CDR1 is DFQATT and CDR2 SNEGSKA (reference sequence). The length of the CDR3 is 14 residues. CDR3: CSVSPKAGNPPQHF. CDR3 nucleotide sequence: TGCAGTGTTAGCCCTAAGGCGGGCAATCCGCCCCAGCATTTT.

This clonotype was seen at least ten times. The chain employs TRBV9 and TRBJ2-1, with TRBD2 matching 10 bases. CDR3 length equals 17 residues. Germline V gives CDR1 SGDLS, CDR2 YYNGEE. V shed 0 bases and J 8 bases; nucleotides not matched to a gene: 11. CDR3 coding DNA: TGTGCCAGCAGCGTAGCTACGAGCGGGAGGGCCAGGGATGAGCAGTTCTTC. The encoded protein is CASSVATSGRARDEQFF.

This chain connects TRBV6-7 to TRBJ1-5; unclear D gene. TRBV6-7 is an open reading frame, and its role is uncertain. V lost 5 bases, J lost 9 bases, and 23 bases lay in between. This CDR3 region has 16 residues. The CDR3 spells CASSQEPNGGSGPQHF. CDR3 bases: TGTGCCAGCAGTCAAGAGCCCAACGGCGGATCGGGGCCCCAGCATTTT.

This clonotype has only a few counts. This may be a read error: a much more frequent sequence differs by one nucleotide. V and J are TRBV20-1 and TRBJ2-1, with D uncertain. Trimming stripped 1 base from V and 9 bases from J, with 16 bases between. This CDR3 region has 14 residues. The germline CDR1 and CDR2 sequences are DFQATT and SNEGSKA (reference sequence). For the CDR3, the DNA is TGCAGTGCTAGAGGGCCGCGCTCCTTCACTGAGCAGTTCTTC. Translated: CSARGPRSFTEQFF.

About this clonotype: A much larger clone is a single base away; this may be a read error. V is TRBV5-4 and J is TRBJ2-3; D is undetermined. Germline loops: CDR1 SGHNT, CDR2 YYREEE (reference sequence). V gave up 1 base and J gave up 0 bases, with 12 bases separating them. The CDR3 extends over 16 amino acids. CDR3 nucleotides: TGTGCCAGCAGCTTGAACGGCCCCTTTAGCACAGATACGCAGTATTTT. This codes for CASSLNGPFSTDTQYF.

This clonotype was counted many times. The rearrangement uses TRBV12-3 or TRBV12-4 and TRBJ2-7; D ambiguous. The ends were cut back, 3 bases at V and 0 bases at J, with 6 bases in the middle. The CDR3 loop spans 13 amino acids. The CDR3, as DNA: TGTGCCAGCAGTTTGGGTCTCTCCTACGAGCAGTACTTC. Translated, it gives CASSLGLSYEQYF.

This clonotype was counted at least ten times. This chain connects TRBV20-1 to TRBJ1-5; a possible D gene is TRBD1 (5 bases). There are 15 residues in the CDR3. Germline values: CDR1 DFQATT, CDR2 SNEGSKA (reference sequence). Trimming left V 6 bases short and J 2 bases short, with 17 bases between. This chain's CDR3 is CSAIGVRGRNQPQHF. The DNA for the CDR3 is TGCAGTGCGATAGGGGTTCGGGGACGCAATCAGCCCCAGCATTTT.

This clonotype was seen at least ten times. The rearrangement uses TRBV4-1 and TRBJ2-3, with TRBD2 identical over 14 bases. The CDR3 consists of 17 residues. Germline lookup yields CDR1 MGHRA and CDR2 YSYEKL. Trimming removed 2 bases from V and 7 bases from J; junction bases left unmatched: 8. The CDR3 DNA reads as TGCGCCAGCAGCCAACCCGGGACTAGCGGGAGAAGATATACGCAGTATTTT. Translation gives CASSQPGTSGRRYTQYF.

This clonotype was counted a few times. A read error is possible here, since a much larger clone lies one base away. The chain uses TRBV20-1 and TRBJ2-7; D unclear. In germline, CDR1 is DFQATT, CDR2 SNEGSKA (reference sequence). CDR3 length equals 14 residues. The CDR3 coding sequence is TGCAGTGCTAACGGAATTTCAAGCTCCTCCGAGCAGTACTTC. Protein sequence: CSANGISSSSEQYF.

CDR3: CASSSRTSGINEQFF. CDR3 DNA: TGTGCCAGCAGCTCCCGGACTAGCGGGATTAATGAGCAGTTCTTC. The V and J genes are TRBV13 and TRBJ2-1; 12 bases map to TRBD2. The CDR3 is 15 amino acids. V shed 4 bases, J shed 7 bases, and the junction held 5 bases outside the gene matches. Germline V gives CDR1 PRHDT, CDR2 FYEKMQ (reference sequence).

This clonotype has a count of ten or more. V gene TRBV7-2 combines with J gene TRBJ1-2; D not certain. Germline V gene sequence: CDR1 SGHTA, CDR2 FQGNSA. This CDR3 contains 14 residues. Trimming took off 1 base at V and 4 bases at J, with 10 bases between the two ends. The DNA for the CDR3 is TGTGCCAGCAGCTTAGGGGAAGGGCTCTATGGCTACACCTTC. This gives the protein CASSLGEGLYGYTF.

This clonotype was seen at least ten times. The V and J genes are TRBV4-1 and TRBJ2-7; 7 nucleotides align to TRBD1. V shed 1 base and J 1 base; nucleotides not matched to a gene: 4. This CDR3 spans 15 amino acids. CDR1 is MGHRA and CDR2 is YSYEKL in the germline V gene. Here the CDR3 reads CASSQASGQSYEQYF. The CDR3 DNA reads TGCGCCAGCAGCCAAGCTTCGGGACAGTCCTACGAGCAGTACTTC.